This T cell receptor beta chain was documented in a study of cytomegalovirus exposure and HLA in healthy donors. Findings of the study overall: In an earlier analysis, productive rearrangement rates for most beta V segments clustered near 87% or 30%. The analysis excluded some indistinguishable V segments, including TRBV6-2 and TRBV6-3. Later analysis found that TCR beta chains associated with HLA were more clonally expanded than other, equally common chains.

Trimming at V came to 6 bases and at J to 8 bases, leaving 9 bases not matched to a gene. Per the germline V gene, CDR1 is MDHEN and CDR2 is SYDVKM. This CDR3 is 13 amino acids long. The PCR made use of 60 Vbeta and 13 Jbeta primers. Sequencing was performed with immunoSEQ multiplex PCR; in TCRdb, only in-frame clones are kept and a portion is missing. The sample comprises around 150,000 clones, about three fifths of which are singletons, and approximately 7% rests with the top ten. This clone appeared a single time. Antigen: not known. The V and J genes are TRBV28 and TRBJ1-2; 7 bases align to TRBD1. This sequence was found in a woman aged 60-75 years in good health and CMV-seropositive. Input material: PBMCs. As DNA, the CDR3 is TGTGCCAGCAGAAGACAGGGTCGTAAGGGCTACACCTTC. Amino acids: CASRRQGRKGYTF.